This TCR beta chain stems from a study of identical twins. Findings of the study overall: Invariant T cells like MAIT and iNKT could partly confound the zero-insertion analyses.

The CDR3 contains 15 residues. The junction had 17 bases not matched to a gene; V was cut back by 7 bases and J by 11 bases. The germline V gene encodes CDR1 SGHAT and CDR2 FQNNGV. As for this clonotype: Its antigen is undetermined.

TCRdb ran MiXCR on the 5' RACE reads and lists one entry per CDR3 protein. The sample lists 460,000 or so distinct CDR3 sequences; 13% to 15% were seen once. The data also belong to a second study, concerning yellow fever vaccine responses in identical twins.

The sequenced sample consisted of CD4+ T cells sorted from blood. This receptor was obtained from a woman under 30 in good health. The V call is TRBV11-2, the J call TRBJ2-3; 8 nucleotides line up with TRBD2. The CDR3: CASTPRGGGHPRQYF. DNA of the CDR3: TGTGCCAGCACCCCCCGGGGGGGGGGACATCCCAGGCAGTATTTT. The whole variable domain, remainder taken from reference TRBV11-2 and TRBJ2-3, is EAGVAQSPRYKIIEKRQSVAFWCNPISGHATLYWYQQILGQGPKLLIQFQNNGVVDDSQLPKDRFSAERLKGVDSTLKIQPAKLEDSAVYLCASTPRGGGHPRQYFGPGTRLTVL.